This record looks at one T cell receptor beta chain sequence and its context. These data originate in a study of blood T cell repertoires in COVID-19. The method was immunoSEQ multiplex PCR; TCRdb's version includes in-frame clones alone and lacks a portion of them. This sample has some 58,000 clones; about 81% occur once, and the top ten carry about 31%. CDR3 length equals 13 residues. With 7 bases removed from V and 3 bases from J, the gap between germline ends came to 13 bases. The germline gives CDR1 SNHLY, CDR2 FYNNEI. The V and J genes are TRBV2 and TRBJ2-7; D possibly corresponds to TRBD2 (6 bases). This receptor was taken from a man in his fifties or sixties with COVID-19, enrolled during active disease. The specimen sequenced was peripheral blood. DNA of the CDR3: TGTGCCAGCAATGACCGGGAGCGCTACGAGCAGTACTTC. Residues: CASNDRERYEQYF.